The 26 T cell receptor beta chains below all came from one sample that was sequenced in a study of memory CD4+ T cells and cytomegalovirus serostatus. The sort gate was single viable CD3+CD4+CD8-CD45RO+ cells for memory CD4+ T cells. Here immunoSEQ multiplex PCR was the method, and the copy in TCRdb shows in-frame clones only, minus some. The table lists roughly 86,000 clones, 80% of them singletons. Material: memory CD4+ T cells from blood. The source is an adult in good health and CMV-seropositive.

The chain carries TRBV7-3 and TRBJ2-5; the match to TRBD1 covers 8 bases. This CDR3 spans 14 amino acids. Germline assignment: CDR1 SGHTA and CDR2 FQGTGA. J lost 5 bases, V lost 5 bases, and 7 bases had no gene match. The CDR3 reads CASSPQGAWETQYF. CDR3 sequence (DNA): TGTGCCAGCAGCCCTCAGGGGGCGTGGGAGACCCAGTACTTC. The variable domain in full, completed from reference TRBV7-3 and TRBJ2-5, reads GAGVSQTPSNKVTEKGKYVELRCDPISGHTALYWYRQSLGQGPEFLIYFQGTGAADDSGLPNDRFFAVRPEGSVSTLKIQRTERGDSAVYLCASSPQGAWETQYFGPGTRLLVL.

The genes are TRBV7-2 and TRBJ2-3, with 9 nucleotides matching TRBD1. Germline V gene data show CDR1 as SGHTA and CDR2 as FQGNSA. The CDR3 consists of 16 residues. After removal of 2 bases from V and 1 base from J, the junction contained 4 bases not matched to a gene. CDR3 region: CASSLFNRGRTDTQYF. The CDR3 DNA reads TGTGCCAGCAGCTTATTTAACAGGGGGCGCACAGATACGCAGTATTTT.

The chain has TRBV4-1 and TRBJ2-1; D remains ambiguous. Germline V lookup: CDR1 MGHRA, CDR2 YSYEKL. V gave up 4 bases and J gave up 1 base, with 8 bases separating them. The CDR3 has 14 amino acids. The CDR3 region has the DNA TGCGCCAGCAGCCGAGACTGGTCCTACAATGAGCAGTTCTTC. Its translation: CASSRDWSYNEQFF.

The DNA for the CDR3 is TGTGCCAGCAGCCCCGTAGCGGGAGTAGTGAATGAGCAGTTCTTC. It codes for CASSPVAGVVNEQFF. The chain is built from TRBV6-5 and TRBJ2-1; the match to TRBD2 covers 9 bases. The CDR3 has 15 residues. CDR1 and CDR2 (germline): MNHEY, SVGAGI. V lost 6 bases to trimming and J lost 7 bases; unmatched junction nucleotides: 10.

V and J are TRBV7-3 and TRBJ2-2; TRBD1 is a possible D gene (6 bases). The germline V gene has CDR1 SGHTA and CDR2 FQGTGA. V lost 4 bases, J lost 0 bases, and 12 bases lay in between. This CDR3 is 16 amino acids long. CDR3 nucleotide sequence: TGTGCCAGCAGCTCCGGACAGTTCGCGAACACCGGGGAGCTGTTTTTT. It is translated as CASSSGQFANTGELFF.

The V and J genes are TRBV25-1 and TRBJ2-5; D unresolved. V was shortened by 4 bases and J by 4 bases, with 13 bases between the two germline ends. Looked up from germline, CDR1 is MGHDK and CDR2 is SYGVNS. This CDR3 has 14 amino acids. The CDR3, as DNA: TGTGCCAGCAGTGGACCCCCGGATGGAGAGACCCAGTACTTC. Translated, it gives CASSGPPDGETQYF.

Details on this clone: A junction boundary mismatches the germline segment, possibly from a read error. J is TRBJ2-2 and V is TRBV5-1; 10 positions match TRBD2. The CDR3 spans 17 residues. CDR1 and CDR2 from the germline V gene are SGHRS and YFSETQ. CDR3 protein: CASRLELAGAFTGELFF. The CDR3 nucleotides read TGCGCCAGCAGGTTGGAGCTAGCGGGAGCGTTCACCGGGGAGCTGTTTTTT.

The chain joins TRBV5-1 to TRBJ1-3; the D is unclear. CDR1 and CDR2 (germline): SGHRS, YFSETQ. The CDR3 contains 14 residues. The V gene lost 2 bases and the J gene lost 0 bases, with 6 bases spanning the gap. CDR3 loop: CASSFGDSGNTIYF. The CDR3 region has the DNA TGCGCCAGCAGCTTCGGGGACTCTGGAAACACCATATATTTT. The variable domain in full, with the rest retrieved from reference TRBV5-1 and TRBJ1-3, is KAGVTQTPRYLIKTRGQQVTLSCSPISGHRSVSWYQQTPGQGLQFLFEYFSETQRNKGNFPGRFSGRQFSNSRSEMNVSTLELGDSALYLCASSFGDSGNTIYFGEGSWLTVV.

The rearrangement uses TRBV5-1 and TRBJ1-2, with 7 bases matching TRBD1. The CDR3 is 14 residues long. V dropped 0 bases and J dropped 5; count of bases not matched to a gene: 4. Germline CDR1 SGHRS, CDR2 YFSETQ. This CDR3 reads CASSLEGASYGYTF. CDR3 bases: TGCGCCAGCAGCTTGGAGGGGGCCTCTTATGGCTACACCTTC.

The chain links TRBV5-6 to TRBJ1-6; D gene ambiguous. The length of the CDR3 is 16 residues. The germline CDR1 and CDR2 sequences are SGHDT and YYEEEE. V was shortened by 3 bases and J by 7 bases, with 17 bases between the two germline ends. The CDR3 DNA is TGTGCCAGCAGCTCGGGTCAAGAGCGATGGAATTCACCCCTCCACTTT. This encodes CASSSGQERWNSPLHF.

This chain joins TRBV2 and TRBJ2-4; 12 nucleotides agree with TRBD1. The CDR3 is 15 residues long. With 8 bases clipped from V and 0 bases from J, the junction kept 2 bases outside the gene matches. The germline gives CDR1 SNHLY, CDR2 FYNNEI. The CDR3 region is CASGTGGVAKNIQYF. The DNA for the CDR3 is TGTGCCAGCGGGACAGGGGGCGTAGCCAAAAACATTCAGTACTTC.

This chain joins TRBV5-1 and TRBJ2-7, with 7 bases that match TRBD1. V lost 4 bases, J lost 6 bases, and 13 bases stayed unmatched. CDR1 is SGHRS, CDR2 YFSETQ, per germline. CDR3 size: 15 residues. As DNA, the CDR3 is TGCGCCAGCAGCATCGGAAGGACAGGACCCCCCGAGCAGTACTTC. Encoded protein: CASSIGRTGPPEQYF. Complete variable domain (other parts from reference TRBV5-1 and TRBJ2-7): KAGVTQTPRYLIKTRGQQVTLSCSPISGHRSVSWYQQTPGQGLQFLFEYFSETQRNKGNFPGRFSGRQFSNSRSEMNVSTLELGDSALYLCASSIGRTGPPEQYFGPGTRLTVT.

The chain combines TRBV19 with TRBJ1-5; TRBD1 matches at 8 bases. Germline CDR1 and CDR2: LNHDA and SQIVND (reference sequence). V gave up 5 bases and J gave up 7 bases; unmatched junction bases: 16. CDR3 length: 17 residues. CDR3: CASSRRSGQVGGQPQHF. The CDR3 DNA reads as TGTGCCAGTAGTCGGAGATCGGGACAGGTGGGGGGCCAGCCCCAGCATTTT.

The chain joins TRBV5-1 to TRBJ2-5; tentatively, D is TRBD1 (7 bases). Trimming pared 4 bases from V and 5 bases from J, leaving 15 bases between. The CDR3 contains 14 residues. The germline V gene encodes CDR1 SGHRS and CDR2 YFSETQ. CDR3 residues: CASSAVPGGETQYF. CDR3 DNA: TGCGCCAGCAGCGCAGTCCCAGGGGGGGAGACCCAGTACTTC.

The J gene is TRBJ2-3, the V gene TRBV11-1; possibly TRBD2 for D (5 bases). Germline CDR1 and CDR2: SGHAT and FQDESV (reference sequence). The CDR3 runs 15 residues. V lost 0 bases, J lost 8 bases, and 15 bases lay in between. This chain's CDR3 is CASSLAGEAHGTQYF. The CDR3 nucleotides read TGTGCCAGCAGCTTAGCGGGAGAGGCGCATGGTACGCAGTATTTT.

The J gene is TRBJ1-3, the V gene TRBV7-2, with 7 bases lining up with TRBD1. Germline CDR1 and CDR2: SGHTA and FQGNSA. V lost 0 bases and J lost 0; bases outside the gene matches: 2. This CDR3 region has 16 residues. The CDR3 sequence is CASSLAAGGSGNTIYF. The CDR3 DNA reads as TGTGCCAGCAGCTTAGCGGCAGGGGGCTCTGGAAACACCATATATTTT.

Note on this clone: Other nucleotide sequences from this sample produce the same CDR3. The rearrangement links TRBV7-9 to TRBJ2-3; D is perhaps TRBD1 or TRBD2 (5 bases each). The germline V and J ends were trimmed by 3 bases and 6 bases, with 10 bases remaining between them. This CDR3 comprises 13 residues. Germline CDR1 SEHNR, CDR2 FQNEAQ (reference sequence). The CDR3 bases are TGTGCCAGCAGCTTGGGGGTTGCGGATACGCAGTATTTT. As protein: CASSLGVADTQYF.

This chain connects TRBV21-1 to TRBJ2-7; the D call in the table, TRBD2, was not verified against the DNA. TRBV21-1 is listed as a pseudogene. This CDR3 region has 15 residues. CDR3: CASSKVGGASYEQYF. The CDR3, as DNA: TGTGCCAGCAGCAAAGTGGGGGGAGCCTCCTACGAGCAGTACTTC.

This clone was seen more than once but under ten times. V is TRBV28 and J is TRBJ1-5; D remains ambiguous. CDR1 is MDHEN, CDR2 SYDVKM, per germline. Trimming removed 6 bases from V and 5 bases from J, with 14 bases in between. The CDR3 sequence is 14 residues long. The CDR3 loop reads CASSPINGYQPQHF. Here the CDR3 DNA reads TGTGCCAGCAGCCCGATCAACGGCTATCAGCCCCAGCATTTT.

The sample holds one count of this clone. The V call is TRBV4-2, the J call TRBJ2-5, with a tentative D call TRBD2 (5 bases). V dropped 5 bases and J dropped 2 bases, with 15 bases sitting between them. Germline V gene sequence: CDR1 LGHNA, CDR2 YNFKEQ. The CDR3 is 15 residues long. CDR3 in amino acids: CASSYGGPDQETQYF. The CDR3 DNA is TGTGCCAGCAGCTATGGAGGCCCAGATCAAGAGACCCAGTACTTC.

The chain employs TRBV7-2 and TRBJ1-2; 8 positions match TRBD1. The V segment lost 4 bases and the J segment 5 bases; nucleotides outside the gene matches: 6. This CDR3 contains 14 residues. Germline-derived CDR1 and CDR2 are SGHTA and FQGNSA. CDR3 coding DNA: TGTGCCAGCAGCTCCGGACAGGGCCGATATGGCTACACCTTC. Translated, it gives CASSSGQGRYGYTF.

This chain connects TRBV30 to TRBJ1-5; D unclear. V was trimmed by 1 base and J by 6 bases, leaving 10 bases between them. Germline CDR1 GTSNPN, CDR2 SVGIG (reference sequence). There are 13 residues in the CDR3. This CDR3 is CAWSEGMIQPQHF. The CDR3 DNA sequence: TGTGCCTGGAGTGAGGGTATGATTCAGCCCCAGCATTTT.

This clone was seen more than once but under ten times. V and J are TRBV28 and TRBJ2-7; no definite D call. Germline values: CDR1 MDHEN, CDR2 SYDVKM. Trimming shortened V by 2 bases and J by 5 bases, and 10 bases separated the two germline ends. The CDR3 length is 13 residues. CDR3 loop: CASSLTPVNEQYF. The CDR3, as DNA: TGTGCCAGCAGTTTAACACCAGTAAACGAGCAGTACTTC.

This clone was detected only once. The rearrangement joins TRBV5-4 to TRBJ2-1; TRBD2 might be the D (6 bases). V was pared by 4 bases and J by 4 bases, with 9 bases between. Germline lookup yields CDR1 SGHNT and CDR2 YYREEE (reference sequence). The CDR3 spans 13 residues. The CDR3 here is CASSADYYNEQFF. In DNA form, the CDR3 reads TGTGCCAGCAGCGCGGACTATTACAATGAGCAGTTCTTC.

The chain uses TRBV28 and TRBJ2-7; D is uncertain. CDR1 MDHEN and CDR2 SYDVKM come from the germline V gene. V was cut by 1 base and J by 2 bases, with 12 bases left in between. This CDR3 has 15 residues. The CDR3 sequence is CASSLFRTATYEQYF. As DNA, the CDR3 is TGTGCCAGCAGTTTATTCAGGACGGCCACCTACGAGCAGTACTTC.

V is TRBV7-7 and J is TRBJ2-7, with 11 positions matching TRBD2. Looked up from germline, CDR1 is SSHAT and CDR2 is FNYEAQ (reference sequence). CDR3 length equals 14 residues. The CDR3 nucleotides read TGTGCTAGTCATACTAGCGGGGGTCCCTACGAGCAGTACTTC. Translating it yields CASHTSGGPYEQYF.